This TCR beta chain was recorded in a study of PD-1 blockade in classical Hodgkin lymphoma. Study-wide results and limits: Complete responders started with a diversity level that resembled newly diagnosed patients at baseline. Reports described newly diagnosed patients as having lower baseline TCR diversity than healthy donors. CD4+ TCR diversity rose significantly by C4D1, and CD8+ TCR diversity did not.

Note on this clone: The target antigen is unknown.

Data came from immunoSEQ multiplex PCR; TCRdb stores just in-frame clones and leaves some out. In the table there are under 45,000 clones, 65% to 80% of which are singletons. No patient escaped relapse after autologous stem cell transplantation, and brentuximab vedotin exposure varied. Best outcomes ranged across complete response, partial response and progressive disease. The J segment lost 2 bases and the V segment lost 0 bases, leaving 3 bases of the junction unmatched. Germline CDR1 SGDLS, CDR2 YYNGEE. CDR3 length: 15 residues. This clonotype originated in a human donor with classical Hodgkin lymphoma. The source was peripheral blood mononuclear cells (PBMCs), collected at baseline. V gene TRBV9 combines with J gene TRBJ2-7, with 9 positions matching TRBD2. The CDR3 nucleotides are TGTGCCAGCAGCGTAGCGGCTAGCGGGACCTACGAGCAGTACTTC. The encoded protein is CASSVAASGTYEQYF.